These 18 T cell receptor beta chains share one sample of origin, sequenced in a study of resident and recirculating memory T cells in vitiligo. Measured with immunoSEQ multiplex PCR; TCRdb has only the in-frame clones, and not every one. The table includes about 76,000 clones, 92% detected once. The specimen was blood. The receptors were sampled from a male donor with vitiligo.

The V gene is TRBV28, the J gene TRBJ1-2; TRBD1 matches 8 bases. This CDR3 spans 13 amino acids. Germline CDR1 is MDHEN and CDR2 is SYDVKM. With 6 bases clipped from V and 6 bases from J, the junction kept 6 bases outside the gene matches. The CDR3 spells CASRGQVGDGYTF. As DNA, the CDR3 is TGTGCCAGCAGGGGACAGGTTGGGGATGGCTACACCTTC.

The rearrangement uses TRBV20-1 and TRBJ1-3; D ambiguous. Germline V gene sequence: CDR1 DFQATT, CDR2 SNEGSKA (reference sequence). The length of the CDR3 is 11 residues. V lost 5 bases and J lost 7, with 9 bases in between. The CDR3 DNA sequence: TGCAGTGCTCGTGCCAGGAACACCATATATTTT. It codes for CSARARNTIYF.

The chain couples TRBV19 to TRBJ2-1, with 8 bases that match TRBD2. V lost 4 bases and J lost 0; bases outside the gene matches: 8. The V gene's germline CDR1 is LNHDA and CDR2 SQIVND (reference sequence). There are 17 residues in the CDR3. The CDR3 DNA reads as TGTGCCAGTAGTACCCTAGGGCGGGGGGCCTCCTACAATGAGCAGTTCTTC. This gives the protein CASSTLGRGASYNEQFF.

This sequence joins TRBV9 and TRBJ2-1, with D possibly TRBD2 on 5 matching bases. V was clipped by 0 bases and J by 0 bases, with 13 bases between them. The CDR3 spans 17 residues. Per the germline V gene, CDR1 is SGDLS and CDR2 is YYNGEE. CDR3 sequence reads: CASSVAFSAGSYNEQFF. CDR3 DNA: TGTGCCAGCAGCGTAGCTTTTAGCGCTGGCTCCTACAATGAGCAGTTCTTC.

The chain employs TRBV2 and TRBJ1-5, with 7 bases aligning to TRBD1. This CDR3 spans 15 amino acids. The V gene end was trimmed by 5 bases and the J gene end by 7 bases; junction bases not matched to a gene: 11. Per germline, CDR1 SNHLY and CDR2 FYNNEI. The CDR3 is CASSTEGAAGQPQHF. The CDR3 DNA reads as TGTGCCAGCAGTACGGAGGGGGCGGCCGGACAGCCCCAGCATTTT.

This chain connects TRBV4-1 to TRBJ2-3, with a weak D call TRBD1 (6 bases). CDR1 and CDR2 from the germline V gene are MGHRA and YSYEKL. V was shortened by 4 bases and J by 5 bases, with 13 bases between the two germline ends. CDR3 length: 14 amino acids. CDR3 DNA sequence: TGCGCCAGCAGCCGGACGGACAGCCGAGATACGCAGTATTTT. Its protein product is CASSRTDSRDTQYF.

The chain uses TRBV6-1 and TRBJ1-1; no clear D gene. The CDR3 runs 13 residues. The V end lost 4 bases, the J end lost 7 bases, and 13 bases lay between the germline ends. The germline gives CDR1 MNHNS, CDR2 SASEGT. DNA for the CDR3: TGTGCCAGCAGTGGACCAATAGGGAGTGAAGCTTTCTTT. Encoded protein: CASSGPIGSEAFF.

This clone has just one count. V and J are TRBV28 and TRBJ2-7; D call uncertain. Germline CDR1 MDHEN, CDR2 SYDVKM. The CDR3 extends over 13 amino acids. Trimming took off 2 bases at V and 3 bases at J, with 8 bases between the two ends. DNA for the CDR3: TGTGCCAGCAGTTTAGTCCGACTCTACGAGCAGTACTTC. Amino acid sequence: CASSLVRLYEQYF.

About this clone itself: At one end, the junction sequence differs from germline, possibly due to a read error. The rearrangement links TRBV28 to TRBJ2-7; TRBD2 matches 8 bases. CDR1 and CDR2 from the germline V gene are MDHEN and SYDVKM. The CDR3 sequence is 15 residues long. CDR3 DNA sequence: TGTGCCAGCAGTTCACCGGGACTAGTCTCCGACGAGCAGTACTTC. Its protein is CASSSPGLVSDEQYF.

V is TRBV15 and J is TRBJ1-1; TRBD1 might be the D (6 bases). The CDR3 consists of 16 residues. Germline CDR1 is LNHNV and CDR2 is YYDKDF (reference sequence). V was cut by 1 base and J by 1 base, with 13 bases left in between. The CDR3: CATSRAKTGPNTEAFF. CDR3 in DNA: TGTGCCACCAGCAGAGCCAAGACAGGACCGAACACTGAAGCTTTCTTT.

This chain links TRBV5-4 with TRBJ2-1, with 8 bases aligning to TRBD1. Germline V gives CDR1 SGHNT, CDR2 YYREEE (reference sequence). CDR3 size: 16 residues. Losses at the gene ends were 6 bases for V and 2 bases for J; bases not matched to a gene: 10. Here the CDR3 DNA reads TGTGCCAGCACCCCTTCCCACAGGGGGACCTACAATGAGCAGTTCTTC. Protein sequence: CASTPSHRGTYNEQFF.

The V and J genes are TRBV5-1 and TRBJ1-3, with D perhaps matching TRBD1 (6 bases). Germline values: CDR1 SGHRS, CDR2 YFSETQ. The CDR3 covers 13 residues. V was shortened by 5 bases and J by 3 bases, with 9 bases between the two germline ends. CDR3: CASSAGDGNTIYF. DNA for the CDR3: TGCGCCAGCAGTGCAGGGGATGGAAACACCATATATTTT.

This rearrangement joins TRBV7-9 to TRBJ1-1, with unresolved D. CDR3 length: 15 residues. The germline V gene encodes CDR1 SEHNR and CDR2 FQNEAQ (reference sequence). V was pared by 2 bases and J by 8 bases, with 18 bases between. CDR3 loop: CASSLLGAVGPEAFF. CDR3 sequence (DNA): TGTGCCAGCAGCTTATTAGGAGCGGTCGGCCCAGAAGCTTTCTTT.

The chain uses TRBV19 and TRBJ2-5, with 7 bases that match TRBD1. Trimming took 3 bases from V and 4 from J; bases not matched to a gene: 5. The CDR3 runs to 14 residues. From germline, CDR1 is LNHDA and CDR2 SQIVND (reference sequence). The CDR3 is CASSIDRDRETQYF. CDR3 in DNA: TGTGCCAGTAGTATCGACAGGGACCGAGAGACCCAGTACTTC.

The chain couples TRBV30 to TRBJ2-3; the D gene is possibly TRBD1 (5 bases). V lost 2 bases, J lost 7 bases, and 10 bases lay in between. Per germline, CDR1 GTSNPN and CDR2 SVGIG (reference sequence). The CDR3 sequence is 12 residues long. The CDR3 nucleotides read TGTGCCTGGAGTCCCGACAGATATACGCAGTATTTT. Its protein product is CAWSPDRYTQYF.

V is TRBV7-2 and J is TRBJ1-1, with D uncertain. V lost 1 base, J lost 1 base, and 4 bases lay in between. CDR3 length: 13 residues. Germline-derived CDR1 and CDR2 are SGHTA and FQGNSA. The chain's CDR3 is CASSLVANTEAFF. CDR3 in DNA: TGTGCCAGCAGCTTAGTAGCGAACACTGAAGCTTTCTTT.

This chain links TRBV11-2 with TRBJ1-1, with D tentatively TRBD1 (6 bases). CDR1 and CDR2 from the germline V gene are SGHAT and FQNNGV. V lost 1 base to trimming and J lost 3 bases, with 9 bases between them. There are 14 residues in the CDR3. CDR3 residues: CASSLGGGDTEAFF. CDR3 nucleotide sequence: TGTGCCAGCAGCTTAGGAGGGGGGGACACTGAAGCTTTCTTT.

The chain recombines TRBV7-3 with TRBJ1-1; 7 positions agree with TRBD1. V trimming: 5 bases; J trimming: 0 bases; junction bases outside the gene matches: 6. CDR1 SGHTA and CDR2 FQGTGA come from the germline V gene. CDR3 length: 15 residues. As DNA, the CDR3 is TGTGCCAGCAGCCCGACAGGGCCTCTGAACACTGAAGCTTTCTTT. It specifies CASSPTGPLNTEAFF.